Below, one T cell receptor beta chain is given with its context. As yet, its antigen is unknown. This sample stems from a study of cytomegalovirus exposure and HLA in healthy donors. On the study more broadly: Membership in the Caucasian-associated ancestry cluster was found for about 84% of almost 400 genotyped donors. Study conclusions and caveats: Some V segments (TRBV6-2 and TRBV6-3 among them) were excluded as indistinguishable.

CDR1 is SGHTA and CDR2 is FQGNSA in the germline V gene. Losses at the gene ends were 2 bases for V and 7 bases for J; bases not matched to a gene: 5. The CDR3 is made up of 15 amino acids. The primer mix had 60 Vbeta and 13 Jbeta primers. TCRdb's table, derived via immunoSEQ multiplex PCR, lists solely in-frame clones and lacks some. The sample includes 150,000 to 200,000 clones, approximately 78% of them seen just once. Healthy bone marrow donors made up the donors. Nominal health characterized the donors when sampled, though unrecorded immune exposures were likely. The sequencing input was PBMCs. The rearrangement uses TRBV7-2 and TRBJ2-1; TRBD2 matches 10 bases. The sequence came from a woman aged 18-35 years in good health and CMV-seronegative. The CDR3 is CASSLLAGVGNEQFF. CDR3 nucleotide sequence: TGTGCCAGCAGCTTACTAGCGGGAGTTGGGAATGAGCAGTTCTTC.